One sample yielded the 23 T cell receptor beta chains listed below, sequenced in a study of T-cell memory formation after mild COVID-19. TCRdb reprocessed the 5' RACE reads via MiXCR and lists one record per CDR3 protein. The sample shows roughly 160,000 distinct CDR3 sequences, roughly 11% of them seen only once. Sequenced sample: PBMCs or a T cell subset sorted from them (not recorded which). These receptors were taken from a man aged 18 to 29 who had mild COVID-19 (a few samples of this study predate the infection). Cell type and time point are not known.

The chain combines TRBV6-1 with TRBJ2-3; D unclear. Germline CDR1 reads MNHNS; CDR2 reads SASEGT. Trimming took 1 base from V and 4 from J, leaving 12 bases between them. This CDR3 is built from 15 residues. The CDR3, as DNA: TGTGCCAGCAGTGAAGGGGTAGATGTGCCAGATACGCAGTATTTT. It specifies CASSEGVDVPDTQYF.

A few counts support this clonotype. CDR3 in DNA: TGTGCCAGCAGTTACGGTCGGCAGCCTCGCACAGATACGCAGTATTTT. This sequence encodes CASSYGRQPRTDTQYF. The rearrangement links TRBV6-5 to TRBJ2-3; D is undetermined. Germline V gives CDR1 MNHEY, CDR2 SVGAGI. Trimming left V 2 bases short and J 1 base short, with 13 bases between. CDR3 size: 16 residues.

This sequence joins TRBV2 and TRBJ1-4; D gene unclear. Trimming took 7 bases from V and 4 from J, leaving 10 bases between them. The CDR3 totals 13 residues. Germline V CDR1 and CDR2: SNHLY, FYNNEI. CDR3 protein: CASTADLNEKLFF. Written as DNA, the CDR3 is TGTGCCAGCACGGCGGACCTTAATGAAAAACTGTTTTTT.

This chain links TRBV6-2 or TRBV6-3 with TRBJ2-2; 10 bases align to TRBD1. Trimming removed 8 bases from V and 5 bases from J; junction bases left unmatched: 8. In germline, CDR1 is MNHEY, CDR2 SVGEGT. This CDR3 has 15 amino acids. CDR3 sequence: CASLEGQGWTGELFF. DNA for the CDR3: TGTGCCAGCTTGGAGGGACAGGGGTGGACCGGGGAGCTGTTTTTT.

This clonotype appeared a few times. The V call is TRBV3-1, the J call TRBJ1-2; 7 positions agree with TRBD1. With 3 bases clipped from V and 8 bases from J, the junction kept 6 bases outside the gene matches. The CDR3 loop spans 13 amino acids. Germline lookup yields CDR1 LGHDT and CDR2 YNNKEL (reference sequence). The CDR3 is CASSQRGGAGYTF. Here the CDR3 DNA reads TGTGCCAGCAGCCAGCGAGGGGGCGCAGGCTACACCTTC.

This clonotype was recorded at least ten times. The rearrangement uses TRBV27 and TRBJ2-2; 10 nucleotides agree with TRBD1. Trimming cost V 3 bases and J 6 bases; bases outside gene matches: 4. Germline V gives CDR1 MNHEY, CDR2 SMNVEV (reference sequence). The CDR3 covers 15 residues. The CDR3 protein is CASSLGTGESGELFF. The CDR3 DNA reads as TGTGCCAGCAGTTTGGGGACAGGGGAATCCGGGGAGCTGTTTTTT.

This clonotype has a handful of counts. The chain recombines TRBV28 with TRBJ2-5; D is possibly TRBD2 (6 bases). Germline CDR1 and CDR2: MDHEN and SYDVKM. V was trimmed by 2 bases and J by 5 bases, leaving 15 bases between them. The CDR3 runs 15 residues. The CDR3 loop reads CASSLAGLRRETQYF. For the CDR3, the DNA is TGTGCCAGCAGTTTAGCGGGACTCCGGCGGGAGACCCAGTACTTC.

This chain links TRBV2 with TRBJ2-4, with TRBD1 as a possible D gene (5 bases). Trimming pared 6 bases from V and 0 bases from J, leaving 9 bases between. The CDR3 spans 14 residues. Germline CDR1 SNHLY, CDR2 FYNNEI. DNA for the CDR3: TGTGCCAGCAGGTCGACAGTAGCCAAAAACATTCAGTACTTC. As protein: CASRSTVAKNIQYF.

This sequence joins TRBV7-3 and TRBJ2-7; either TRBD1 or TRBD2 may fit D (5 bases each). The germline V gene encodes CDR1 SGHTA and CDR2 FQGTGA. Trimming cost V 5 bases and J 6 bases, with 17 bases left between them. CDR3 length: 14 residues. The CDR3 sequence: CASSTQAWGSEQYF. In nucleotides, the CDR3 is TGTGCCAGCAGCACCCAAGCGTGGGGGAGCGAGCAGTACTTC.

The chain couples TRBV13 to TRBJ1-5, with D uncertain. Germline lookup yields CDR1 PRHDT and CDR2 FYEKMQ (reference sequence). V lost 7 bases and J 4 bases, leaving 11 bases between the germline ends. This CDR3 comprises 13 residues. CDR3 sequence: CASTSGPNQPQHF. As DNA, the CDR3 is TGTGCCAGCACCTCCGGGCCAAATCAGCCCCAGCATTTT.

This chain connects TRBV7-9 to TRBJ1-3, with D hard to call. Germline V gives CDR1 SEHNR, CDR2 FQNEAQ (reference sequence). The CDR3 contains 12 residues. Trimming took off 7 bases at V and 2 bases at J, with 6 bases between the two ends. The CDR3 spells CASTSTGNTIYF. CDR3 nucleotides: TGTGCCAGCACCTCCACTGGAAACACCATATATTTT.

The chain links TRBV18 to TRBJ2-1; D perhaps matches TRBD1 (5 bases). Germline assignment: CDR1 KGHSH and CDR2 LQKENI. CDR3 length equals 13 residues. Between the trimmed V and J ends, which lost 0 bases and 7 bases, there was a span of 7 bases. The CDR3 DNA sequence: TGTGCCAGCTCACCACCGGGGCGGAATGAGCAGTTCTTC. It codes for CASSPPGRNEQFF.

This clonotype has just a few counts. The rearrangement uses TRBV5-1 and TRBJ2-5; 11 positions agree with TRBD2. This CDR3 contains 16 residues. V lost 4 bases to trimming and J lost 4 bases; unmatched junction nucleotides: 9. Germline V gene sequence: CDR1 SGHRS, CDR2 YFSETQ. This chain's CDR3 is CASSPEVAGGPETQYF. The DNA of the CDR3 is TGCGCCAGCAGCCCGGAAGTAGCGGGGGGGCCAGAGACCCAGTACTTC.

The genes are TRBV29-1 and TRBJ1-1, with D hard to call. Germline CDR1 and CDR2: SQVTM and ANQGSEA. The CDR3 has 10 amino acids. V was shortened by 5 bases and J by 1 base, with 2 bases between the two germline ends. The CDR3 sequence is CSVKNTEAFF. The CDR3 coding sequence is TGCAGCGTTAAGAACACTGAAGCTTTCTTT.

This clonotype has more than one count but fewer than ten. The gene calls are TRBV7-2 and TRBJ1-1; D ambiguous. CDR3 length equals 12 residues. Germline CDR1 reads SGHTA; CDR2 reads FQGNSA. The V end was cut by 6 bases, the J end by 1 base, with 6 bases between. The CDR3 bases are TGTGCCAGCAGGGAAGAGAACACTGAAGCTTTCTTT. Its translation is CASREENTEAFF.

The DNA of the CDR3 is TGTGCCAGCAGTTACCGACAGGGCGGCTGGTCCGGAAACACCATATATTTT. It codes for CASSYRQGGWSGNTIYF. This chain joins TRBV6-5 and TRBJ1-3; TRBD1 matches at 7 bases. The CDR3 has 17 residues. J was trimmed by 4 bases and V by 2 bases; bases with no gene match: 11. The germline V gene encodes CDR1 MNHEY and CDR2 SVGAGI.

Many counts were recorded for this clonotype. The CDR3 reads CASSWGSRGSGTQYF. The CDR3 DNA reads as TGTGCCAGCAGCTGGGGATCAAGGGGGAGTGGGACCCAGTACTTC. This sequence joins TRBV5-4 and TRBJ2-5, with D maybe TRBD1 (6 bases). CDR1 SGHNT and CDR2 YYREEE come from the germline V gene (reference sequence). CDR3 length equals 15 residues. V gave up 3 bases and J gave up 7 bases, with 19 bases separating them.

This chain connects TRBV4-1 to TRBJ2-1, with a weak D call TRBD2 (6 bases). Germline assignment: CDR1 MGHRA and CDR2 YSYEKL. The CDR3 is 12 amino acids. V lost 1 base, J lost 9 bases, and 7 bases lay in between. The CDR3 loop reads CASSQVGGEQFF. CDR3 DNA sequence: TGCGCCAGCAGCCAAGTGGGAGGTGAGCAGTTCTTC.

This clonotype was seen ten or more times. V usage is TRBV4-3 and J usage is TRBJ2-7, with 8 bases identical to TRBD1. Germline V gene lookup returns CDR1 LGHNA and CDR2 YSLEER. With V trimmed by 0 bases and J by 3 bases, 10 bases remained unmatched. CDR3 length: 17 residues. As DNA, the CDR3 is TGCGCCAGCAGCCAAGATTGGCGGTCAGGGGGCAGCTACGAGCAGTACTTC. It translates to CASSQDWRSGGSYEQYF.

The chain is built from TRBV3-1 and TRBJ1-1; D perhaps matches TRBD1 (5 bases). There are 14 residues in the CDR3. Germline V gene sequence: CDR1 LGHDT, CDR2 YNNKEL (reference sequence). The V and J ends lost 3 bases and 3 bases respectively, with 11 bases between them. The CDR3 bases are TGTGCCAGCAGCCACAGGGATTGGGACACTGAAGCTTTCTTT. Translated, it gives CASSHRDWDTEAFF.

The CDR3: CASSLGDDEQFF. CDR3 bases: TGTGCCAGCAGCTTAGGGGACGATGAGCAGTTCTTC. This chain connects TRBV11-1 to TRBJ2-1; D might be TRBD1 or TRBD2, each matching 5 bases. The germline V and J ends were trimmed by 1 base and 8 bases, with 6 bases remaining between them. Looked up from germline, CDR1 is SGHAT and CDR2 is FQDESV (reference sequence). The CDR3 is 12 amino acids.

This clonotype was detected a few times. V gene TRBV10-3 combines with J gene TRBJ2-1; D not resolved. This CDR3 spans 12 amino acids. Germline lookup yields CDR1 ENHRY and CDR2 SYGVKD. The germline V and J ends were trimmed by 7 bases and 6 bases, with 10 bases remaining between them. The CDR3 sequence: CAITDNRNEQFF. CDR3 sequence (DNA): TGTGCCATCACCGACAATCGCAATGAGCAGTTCTTC.

The chain has TRBV9 and TRBJ2-3, with no clear D. Germline V gives CDR1 SGDLS, CDR2 YYNGEE. The CDR3 totals 14 residues. V was pared by 0 bases and J by 8 bases, with 13 bases between. DNA for the CDR3: TGTGCCAGCAGCGTAGTAGAGCTTGACGGTACGCAGTATTTT. Its protein is CASSVVELDGTQYF.